This T cell receptor beta chain was identified during a study of T cells in tuberculosis. Germline assignment: CDR1 SGHRS and CDR2 YFSETQ. Trimming at V came to 0 bases and at J to 7 bases, leaving 19 bases not matched to a gene. The CDR3 loop spans 19 amino acids. The method was immunoSEQ multiplex PCR; TCRdb's version includes in-frame clones alone and lacks a portion of them. Here the sample spans 35,000 to 45,000 clones, almost 95% being singletons. The specimen was PBMCs. The TCR originated in a donor aged 10-29 years with latent tuberculosis or without tuberculosis infection. Some clones in this sample may be carry-over from other donors' samples. The rearrangement uses TRBV5-1 and TRBJ1-1; 9 nucleotides align to TRBD1. CDR3 nucleotide sequence: TGCGCCAGCAGCTTGGTATGGGGGTGGGGACAGGGTAACACTGGTGAAGCTTTCTTT. It yields the protein CASSLVWGWGQGNTGEAFF.